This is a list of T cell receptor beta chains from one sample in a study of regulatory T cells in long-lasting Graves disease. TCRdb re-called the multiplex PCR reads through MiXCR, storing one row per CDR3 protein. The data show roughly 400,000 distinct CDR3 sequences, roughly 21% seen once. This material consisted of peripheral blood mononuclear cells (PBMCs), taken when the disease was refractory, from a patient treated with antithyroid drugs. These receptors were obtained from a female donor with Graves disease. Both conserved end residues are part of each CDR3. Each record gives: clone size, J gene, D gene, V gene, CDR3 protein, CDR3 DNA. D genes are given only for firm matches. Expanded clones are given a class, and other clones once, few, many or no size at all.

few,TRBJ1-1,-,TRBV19,CASSIGLGRTNTEAFF,TGTGCCAGTAGTATAGGGTTGGGCCGGACGAACACTGAAGCTTTCTTT
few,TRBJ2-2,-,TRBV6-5,CASSSPRRAGSNTGELFF,TGTGCCAGCAGTTCACCCCGGCGGGCGGGGTCGAACACCGGGGAGCTGTTTTTT
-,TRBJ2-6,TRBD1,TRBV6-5,CASSYIRDRATSGANVLTF,TGTGCCAGCAGTTACATCCGGGACAGGGCTACCTCTGGGGCCAACGTCCTGACTTTC
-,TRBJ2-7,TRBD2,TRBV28,CASSAGLADSYEQYF,TGTGCCAGCAGCGCAGGACTAGCGGACTCCTACGAGCAGTACTTC
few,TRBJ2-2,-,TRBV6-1,CASRVQGFEAGELFF,TGTGCCAGCAGAGTACAGGGATTTGAGGCCGGGGAGCTGTTTTTT
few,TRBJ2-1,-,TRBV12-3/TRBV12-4,CASRSGAYNEQFF,TGTGCCAGCCGAAGCGGAGCGTACAATGAGCAGTTCTTC
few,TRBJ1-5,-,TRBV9,CASSVDPNQPQHF,TGTGCCAGCAGCGTGGACCCAAATCAGCCCCAGCATTTT
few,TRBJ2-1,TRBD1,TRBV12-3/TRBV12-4,CASSPGQGNEQFF,TGTGCCAGCAGTCCGGGACAGGGCAATGAGCAGTTCTTC
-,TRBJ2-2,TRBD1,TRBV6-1,CASLSRTGGSGEPFF,TGTGCCAGCCTAAGTAGGACAGGGGGCTCCGGGGAGCCGTTTTTT
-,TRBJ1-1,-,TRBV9,CASSPQVSIKAFF,TGTGCCAGCAGCCCTCAGGTGTCCATTAAAGCTTTCTTT
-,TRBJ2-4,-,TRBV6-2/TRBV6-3,CASTKGARDIQYF,TGTGCCAGCACGAAAGGGGCACGGGACATTCAGTACTTC
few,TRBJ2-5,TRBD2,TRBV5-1,CASSFGGGSPETQYF,TGCGCCAGCAGCTTCGGCGGGGGTAGCCCGGAGACCCAGTACTTC
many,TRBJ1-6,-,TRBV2,CASREEQGHSPLHF,TGTGCCAGCAGAGAGGAACAGGGCCATTCACCCCTCCACTTT
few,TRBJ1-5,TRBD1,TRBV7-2,CASSFSRGGGSNQPQHF,TGTGCCAGCAGCTTTAGCAGGGGAGGGGGCAGCAATCAGCCCCAGCATTTT
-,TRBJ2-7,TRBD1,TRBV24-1,CATSDPGQGVYEQYF,TGTGCCACCAGTGATCCGGGACAGGGTGTCTACGAGCAGTACTTC
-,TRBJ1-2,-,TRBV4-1,CASSQAVLSGSGYTF,TGCGCCAGCAGCCAAGCCGTGCTGTCAGGCAGTGGCTACACCTTC
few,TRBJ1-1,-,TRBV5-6,CASSLEVGAEAFF,TGTGCCAGCAGCTTGGAGGTCGGGGCTGAAGCTTTCTTT
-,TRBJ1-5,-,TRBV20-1,CSARDPVVGAGQPQHF,TGCAGTGCTAGAGACCCTGTTGTGGGGGCGGGTCAGCCCCAGCACTTT
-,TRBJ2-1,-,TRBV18,CASSPVRVGDEQFF,TGTGCCAGCTCACCGGTCAGGGTAGGTGACGAGCAGTTCTTC
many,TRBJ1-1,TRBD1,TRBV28,CASSLERTAIGDRESGEAFF,TGTGCCAGCAGTTTAGAGAGAACAGCAATCGGGGACAGGGAGTCCGGTGAAGCTTTCTTT
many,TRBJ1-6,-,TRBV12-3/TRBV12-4,CASSTDNSPLHF,TGTGCCAGCAGTACCGATAATTCACCCCTCCACTTT
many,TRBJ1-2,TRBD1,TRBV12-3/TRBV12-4,CASSPGTGWDYGYTF,TGTGCCAGCAGTCCGGGGACAGGGTGGGACTATGGCTACACCTTC
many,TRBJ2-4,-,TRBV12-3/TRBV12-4,CASSLWRDGIQYF,TGTGCCAGCAGTTTATGGCGGGACGGCATTCAGTACTTC
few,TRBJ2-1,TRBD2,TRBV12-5,CASGLVTRGGRAYSEQFF,TGTGCTAGTGGTTTGGTGACTCGGGGCGGGAGGGCCTACAGTGAGCAGTTCTTC
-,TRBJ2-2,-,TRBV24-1,CATRDGSNTGELFF,TGTGCCACCAGGGACGGATCGAACACCGGGGAGCTGTTTTTT
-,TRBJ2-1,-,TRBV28,CASSPVSGNNEQFF,TGTGCCAGCAGCCCCGTTAGCGGAAACAATGAGCAGTTCTTC
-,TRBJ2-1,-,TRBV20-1,CSVRDYPYNEQFF,TGCAGTGTACGAGACTACCCATACAATGAGCAGTTCTTC
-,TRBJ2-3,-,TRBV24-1,CATSTAESTDTQYF,TGTGCCACCAGTACAGCGGAAAGCACAGATACGCAGTATTTT
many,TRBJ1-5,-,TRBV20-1,CSATPGDQPQHF,TGCAGTGCTACCCCAGGGGATCAGCCCCAGCATTTT
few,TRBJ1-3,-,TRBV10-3,CATTQSFVQWNGNTIYF,TGTGCCACCACCCAATCTTTCGTCCAGTGGAACGGAAACACCATATATTTT
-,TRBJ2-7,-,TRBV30,CAWSVSQYEQYF,TGTGCCTGGAGTGTATCCCAATACGAGCAGTACTTC
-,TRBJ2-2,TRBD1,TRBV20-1,CSASRGTGALSGELFF,TGCAGTGCTAGCAGAGGGACAGGGGCGTTGTCCGGGGAGCTGTTTTTT
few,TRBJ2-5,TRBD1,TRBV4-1,CASSHGQGAETQYF,TGCGCCAGCAGCCACGGACAGGGGGCGGAGACCCAGTACTTC
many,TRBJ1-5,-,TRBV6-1,CASSEGSGYSNQPQHF,TGTGCCAGCAGTGAAGGGTCAGGTTATAGCAATCAGCCCCAGCATTTT
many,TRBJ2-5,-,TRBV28,CASRTYQGRREETQYF,TGTGCCAGCAGAACTTACCAGGGGCGGCGGGAAGAGACCCAGTACTTC
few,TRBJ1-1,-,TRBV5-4,CASSYGGAEAFF,TGTGCCAGCAGTTATGGTGGAGCTGAAGCTTTCTTT
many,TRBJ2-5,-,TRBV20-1,CSARRSETQYF,TGCAGTGCTAGAAGGAGTGAGACCCAGTACTTC
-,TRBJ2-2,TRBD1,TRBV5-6,CASSWDSKQAGELFF,TGTGCCAGCAGCTGGGACAGCAAGCAGGCTGGGGAGCTGTTTTTT
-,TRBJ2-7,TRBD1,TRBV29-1,CSGRDRTYEQYF,TGCAGCGGCCGGGACAGGACCTACGAGCAGTACTTC
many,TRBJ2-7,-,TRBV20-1,CSARDGYEQYF,TGCAGTGCTAGAGATGGGTACGAGCAGTACTTC
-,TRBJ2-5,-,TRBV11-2,CASSLARGNQETQYF,TGTGCCAGCAGCTTAGCTAGGGGGAACCAAGAGACCCAGTACTTC
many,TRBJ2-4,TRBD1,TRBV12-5,CASGSEGGRQYF,TGTGCTAGTGGTTCCGAAGGGGGCCGCCAGTACTTC
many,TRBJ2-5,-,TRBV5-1,CASSLAWGQETQYF,TGCGCCAGCAGCTTGGCCTGGGGACAAGAGACCCAGTACTTC
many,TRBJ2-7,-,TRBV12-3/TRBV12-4,CASSQITGLDEQYF,TGTGCCAGCAGTCAGATTACAGGGCTGGACGAGCAGTACTTC